A selection of T cell receptor beta chains follows, all from one sample in a study of tumor and adjacent non-tumor tissue in lung cancer. Via MiXCR, TCRdb re-called the multiplex PCR reads, giving one row per CDR3 protein. The data contain around 75,000 distinct CDR3 sequences, roughly 75% of them singletons. Sequenced sample: distant non-tumor lung tissue. These TCRs come from a woman aged 45-60 years with non-small cell lung cancer. Each CDR3 is given with its conserved first and last residue. The D gene is left open where the match is weak. Clone size is not always given. Where it is, it says once, few, many or a class for expanded clones.

>-|TRBV20-1|many|TRBJ2-1
CSARGLNVVHEQFF
TGCAGTGCTAGAGGCCTCAATGTCGTCCATGAGCAGTTCTTC
>TRBD2|TRBV20-1|-|TRBJ2-6
CSAAGVSGRLGTNVLTF
TGCAGTGCGGCAGGCGTTAGCGGGAGACTCGGGACCAACGTCCTGACTTTC
>-|TRBV6-6|few|TRBJ1-5
CASSYGGGPLTDTQHF
TGTGCCAGCAGTTACGGGGGAGGCCCACTCACAGATACGCAGCATTTT
>TRBD2|TRBV5-1|few|TRBJ2-7
CASSLGTSGVHEQYF
TGCGCCAGCAGCTTGGGGACTAGCGGGGTCCACGAGCAGTACTTC
>TRBD2|TRBV28|-|TRBJ2-1
CASSISGIGAGVQLF
TGTGCCAGCAGCATTAGCGGGATCGGGGCTGGGGTACAGCTCTTC
>-|TRBV5-1|-|TRBJ2-5
CASNLPGQKETQYF
TGTGCCAGCAACTTACCGGGCCAGAAGGAGACCCAGTACTTC
>TRBD2|TRBV28|-|TRBJ2-7
CASSSGPAGDEQYF
TGTGCCAGCAGTTCTGGACCAGCGGGAGACGAGCAGTACTTC
>TRBD2|TRBV6-1|once|TRBJ2-3
CASNERSGSGSDTQYF
TGTGCAAGCAATGAAAGAAGCGGGAGCGGCTCAGATACGCAGTATTTT
>-|TRBV7-8|-|TRBJ2-3
CVRSPNRRDTQYF
TGTGTCAGAAGCCCTAACCGGAGAGATACGCAGTATTTT
>-|TRBV11-2|-|TRBJ1-1
CASSLSEGGTEAFF
TGTGCCAGTAGCTTATCCGAGGGGGGTACTGAAGCTTTCTTT
>-|TRBV29-1|-|TRBJ2-1
CSVEDLYNGQFF
TGCAGCGTTGAAGATCTCTACAATGGGCAGTTTTTC
>TRBD2|TRBV4-3|-|TRBJ2-1
CASSQEYTSGRVTGFF
TGCGCTAGCAGCCAAGAATACACTAGCGGGAGAGTTACCGGGTTCTTC
>TRBD2|TRBV24-1|-|TRBJ2-3
CATSTGLAGGGFYDTQYF
TGTGCCACCAGCACCGGACTAGCGGGAGGAGGTTTTTACGATACGCAGTATTTT
>TRBD2|TRBV20-1|-|TRBJ2-1
CRAPRPPSGRVNEQFF
TGCAGAGCCCCGAGACCCCCTAGCGGGAGAGTCAATGAGCAGTTCTTC
>TRBD1|TRBV4-2|medium-sized|TRBJ2-2
CASRPGTGSGELFF
TGTGCCAGCAGACCCGGGACAGGGTCCGGGGAGCTGTTTTTT
>-|TRBV20-1|-|TRBJ2-7
CSASREGGAYEQYF
TGCAGTGCTAGCCGAGAAGGCGGGGCCTACGAGCAGTACTTC
>-|TRBV10-3|-|TRBJ2-6
CAINLETAVGANVLTF
TGTGCCATCAACCTCGAGACAGCGGTTGGGGCCAACGTTCTGACTTTC